The entry below gives a single T cell receptor beta chain sequence along with its context. Its specificity is not known. This CDR3 spans 15 amino acids. Germline V gene sequence: CDR1 KGHSH, CDR2 LQKENI. The ends were cut back, 0 bases at V and 4 bases at J, with 9 bases in the middle. Disease duration was under 3 months in the ophthalmopathy patients, who also had a Clinical Activity Score of at least 3 and a NOSPECS grade of at least 4. On the basis of clinical symptoms, serum thyroxine and TRAb, thyroid ultrasound and orbital computed tomography, diagnoses were made. This sample stems from a study of T cells in Graves' hyperthyroidism and ophthalmopathy. Whole-study findings and limits: Blood shared most expanded thyroid clonotypes above 0.001. Through a model of 13 V-J features, ophthalmopathy was separated from stable hyperthyroidism.

There were TCR beta CDR3 regions amplified from RNA transcripts. During a first-round RT-PCR of the TCR CDR3, the HTBI primer set was used. TCRdb reprocessed the multiplex PCR reads with MiXCR, giving one entry per CDR3 protein. The sample records 500,000 or so distinct CDR3 sequences, roughly a sixth being singletons. The clonotype comes from a woman younger than 35 with Graves' ophthalmopathy. The sequenced sample was blood. The chain carries TRBV18 and TRBJ2-2; D remains unclear. The CDR3 is CASSPPGRPTGELFF. Here the CDR3 DNA reads TGTGCCAGCTCACCACCTGGGCGTCCCACCGGGGAGCTGTTTTTT.